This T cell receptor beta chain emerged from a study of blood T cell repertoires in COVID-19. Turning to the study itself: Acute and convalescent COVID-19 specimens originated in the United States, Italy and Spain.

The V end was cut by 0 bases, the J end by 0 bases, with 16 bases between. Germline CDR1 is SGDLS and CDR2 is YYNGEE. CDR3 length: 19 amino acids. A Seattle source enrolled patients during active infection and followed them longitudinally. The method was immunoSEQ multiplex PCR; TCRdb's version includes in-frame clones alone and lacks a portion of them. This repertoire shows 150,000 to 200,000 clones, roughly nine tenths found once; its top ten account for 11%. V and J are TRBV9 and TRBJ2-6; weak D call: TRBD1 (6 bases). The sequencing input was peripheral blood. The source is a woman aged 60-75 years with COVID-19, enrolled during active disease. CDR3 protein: CASSVATGTTISGANVLTF. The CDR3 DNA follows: TGTGCCAGCAGCGTAGCTACCGGGACAACCATCTCTGGGGCCAACGTCCTGACTTTC. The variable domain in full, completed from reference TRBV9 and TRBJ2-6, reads DSGVTQTPKHLITATGQRVTLRCSPRSGDLSVYWYQQSLDQGLQFLIQYYNGEERAKGNILERFSAQQFPDLHSELNLSSLELGDSALYFCASSVATGTTISGANVLTFGAGSRLTVL.